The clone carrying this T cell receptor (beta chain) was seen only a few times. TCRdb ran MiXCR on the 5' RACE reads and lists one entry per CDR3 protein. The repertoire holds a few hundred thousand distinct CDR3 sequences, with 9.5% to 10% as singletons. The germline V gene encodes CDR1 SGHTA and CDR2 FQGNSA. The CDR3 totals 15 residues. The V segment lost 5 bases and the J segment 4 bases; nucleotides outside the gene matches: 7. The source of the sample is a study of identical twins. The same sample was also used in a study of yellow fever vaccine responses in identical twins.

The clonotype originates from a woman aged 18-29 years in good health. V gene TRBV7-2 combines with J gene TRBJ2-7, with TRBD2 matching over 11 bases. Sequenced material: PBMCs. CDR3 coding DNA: TGTGCCAGCAGCCTACTAGCGGGGGAGATTTACGAGCAGTACTTC. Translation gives CASSLLAGEIYEQYF.